The 2 T cell receptor beta chains given below trace back to one sample, sequenced in a study of cytomegalovirus exposure and HLA in healthy donors. Primers: 60 Vbeta forward and 13 Jbeta reverse. Produced via immunoSEQ multiplex PCR; TCRdb's table is partial and in-frame only. The repertoire has over 150,000 clones, over 80% of them found once; the top ten carry 1.6%. Sample: PBMCs. The receptors stem from a man aged 45-60 years in good health and CMV-seronegative.

CDR3 in DNA: TGTGCCAGCAGTTACGGGTCAGGGAACACCTACGAGCAGTACTTC. As protein: CASSYGSGNTYEQYF. The chain links TRBV6-5 to TRBJ2-7; D possibly corresponds to TRBD1 (5 bases). The germline V gene encodes CDR1 MNHEY and CDR2 SVGAGI. Trimming took off 2 bases at V and 2 bases at J, with 13 bases between the two ends. There are 15 residues in the CDR3.

The chain combines TRBV7-6 with TRBJ1-1; possibly TRBD1 for D (5 bases). Deletions cut 1 base from V and 1 base from J, with 10 bases between. Per the germline V gene, CDR1 is SGHVS and CDR2 is FNYEAQ. The CDR3 is made up of 15 amino acids. The CDR3 DNA sequence: TGTGCCAGCAGCTTAGGAGGACACACGAACACTGAAGCTTTCTTT. Residues: CASSLGGHTNTEAFF.